The T cell receptor beta chain described here comes from a study of blood T cells in healthy people across ages. General study results and limits: Researchers deemed the diversity estimates from one million T cells underestimates. The long-lived group displayed more naive CD4+ cells, plus higher diversity, than the aged donors did.

The sample holds a few counts of this clonotype. Its antigen remains unknown. CDR1 is SGHVS, CDR2 FNYEAQ, per germline. V gave up 5 bases and J gave up 6 bases; unmatched junction bases: 5. The CDR3 covers 14 residues. The use of a sample-barcoded 5' primer and a J-beta primer mix characterized a second PCR of 7 to 11 cycles. TCRdb re-analysed the 5' RACE reads in MiXCR, keeping a single row per CDR3 protein. The sample has 850,000 to 1,100,000 distinct CDR3 sequences, roughly two fifths seen once. The rearrangement links TRBV7-6 to TRBJ1-4, with 8 bases lining up with TRBD1. The sample was blood. The clonotype was recovered from a man younger than 30 in good health. The CDR3 DNA reads as TGTGCCAGCAGCCCGGGACAGGCTTATGAAAAACTGTTTTTT. Its protein product is CASSPGQAYEKLFF.